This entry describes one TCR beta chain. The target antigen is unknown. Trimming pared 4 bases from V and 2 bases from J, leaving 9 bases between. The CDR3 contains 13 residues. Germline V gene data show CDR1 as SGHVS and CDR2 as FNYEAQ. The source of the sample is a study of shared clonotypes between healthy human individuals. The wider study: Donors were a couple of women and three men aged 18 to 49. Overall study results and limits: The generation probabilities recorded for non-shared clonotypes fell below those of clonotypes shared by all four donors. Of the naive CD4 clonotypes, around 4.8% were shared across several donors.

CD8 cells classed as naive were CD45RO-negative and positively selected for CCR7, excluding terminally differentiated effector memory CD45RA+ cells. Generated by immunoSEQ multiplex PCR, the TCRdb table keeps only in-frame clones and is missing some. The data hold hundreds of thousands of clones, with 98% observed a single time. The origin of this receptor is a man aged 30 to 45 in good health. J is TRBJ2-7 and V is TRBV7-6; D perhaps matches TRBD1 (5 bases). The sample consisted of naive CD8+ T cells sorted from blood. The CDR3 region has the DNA TGTGCCAGCAGCTCACAGGCCCCCTACGAGCAGTACTTC. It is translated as CASSSQAPYEQYF.